Listed below are T cell receptor beta chains from one sample, sequenced in a study of Ad26.COV2.S vaccination and SARS-CoV-2 variants. TCRdb's table, derived via immunoSEQ multiplex PCR, lists solely in-frame clones and lacks some. The sample holds about 350,000 clones, roughly 84% seen once. This specimen consisted of peripheral blood, obtained in a trial of Ad26.COV2.S vaccine versus placebo. Receptors were obtained from a person between 18 and 60 years old who received the Ad26.COV2.S COVID-19 vaccine or a placebo. CDR3s include the opening cysteine and the closing phenylalanine or tryptophan. A D gene is named only where the DNA matches it firmly. Clone size appears in some rows only: once, few, many, or a class for an expanded clone.

size,D,J,V,DNA,CDR3
NA,NA,TRBJ2-5,TRBV18,TGTGCCAGCTCACCCTCGGGAAGAGAGACCCAGTACTTC,CASSPSGRETQYF
NA,NA,TRBJ2-1,TRBV19,TGTGCCAGTAGTGGGCCCCTAGCGCGGGGTGACAATGAGCAGTTCTTC,CASSGPLARGDNEQFF
NA,TRBD1,TRBJ1-3,TRBV9,TGTGCCAGCAGCACCCGGACAGGGGGCTTCCGCTCTGGAAACACCATATATTTT,CASSTRTGGFRSGNTIYF
NA,TRBD1,TRBJ2-7,TRBV5-8,TGTGCCAGCACCGAACAGGGGGTGACCTACGAGCAGTACTTC,CASTEQGVTYEQYF
NA,NA,TRBJ1-5,TRBV3-1/TRBV3-2,TGTGCCAGCAGCCAGGGCACCCATCAGCCCCAGCATTTT,CASSQGTHQPQHF
NA,NA,TRBJ2-5,TRBV29-1,TGCAGCGCCGTTAACCGTTTCCAAGAGACCCAGTACTTC,CSAVNRFQETQYF
NA,TRBD1,TRBJ2-3,TRBV7-3,TGTGCCAGCAGCCGCGGACAGGCGAGCACAGATACGCAGTATTTT,CASSRGQASTDTQYF
NA,NA,TRBJ1-2,TRBV27,TGTGCCAGCAGTTTAAGTCGTTCGGGGTTCGTGCTCTATGGCTACACCTTC,CASSLSRSGFVLYGYTF
NA,TRBD2,TRBJ2-1,TRBV9,TGTGCCAGCAGCGTATCTAGCGGGGAGGGTGAGCAGTTCTTC,CASSVSSGEGEQFF
NA,NA,TRBJ1-5,TRBV7-8,TGTGCCAGCAGTCTAGGGGACGGCAATCAGCCCCAGCATTTT,CASSLGDGNQPQHF
NA,NA,TRBJ2-5,TRBV7-6,TGTGCCAGCAGCACGAGACCAGATAGATTCCAAGAGACCCAGTACTTC,CASSTRPDRFQETQYF
NA,NA,TRBJ1-2,TRBV6-1,TGTGCCAGCAGTGATACCGACTACGCTGTCGGCCCTGGCTATGGCTACACCTTC,CASSDTDYAVGPGYGYTF
NA,NA,TRBJ2-5,TRBV5-6,TGTGCCAGCAGCTTGTGGCAGGGCTTCCAAGAGACCCAGTACTTC,CASSLWQGFQETQYF
NA,NA,TRBJ1-1,TRBV19,TGTGCCAGTGGTGAGGGGGACCTGAACACTGAAGCTTTCTTT,CASGEGDLNTEAFF
NA,TRBD2,TRBJ2-5,TRBV13,TGTGCCAGCAGCAGCAGAGCGGGGGGGCCGAGGGAGACCCAGTACTTC,CASSSRAGGPRETQYF
NA,TRBD2,TRBJ2-2,TRBV5-1,TGCGCCAGCAGCTACAGCGGGGGATCTCCCGGGGAGCTGTTTTTT,CASSYSGGSPGELFF
NA,NA,TRBJ1-6,TRBV14,TGTGCCAGCAGCCAAGTATTTCGGTCACCCCTCCACTTT,CASSQVFRSPLHF
NA,TRBD1,TRBJ1-2,TRBV5-6,TGTGCCAGCAGCTCGACAGGGGACTTTAGGCGCTACTATGGCTACACCTTC,CASSSTGDFRRYYGYTF
NA,NA,TRBJ2-7,TRBV27,TGTGCCAGCAGTTCCCCCCCCGGGGCAGACTACGAGCAGTACTTC,CASSSPPGADYEQYF
NA,TRBD1,TRBJ2-7,TRBV6-5,TGTGCCAGCAGTTATAGGACAGGGGGCGAATACGAGCAGTACTTC,CASSYRTGGEYEQYF
NA,NA,TRBJ2-5,TRBV3-1/TRBV3-2,TGTGCCAGCAGCCAAGATGCCCTTCGGACAATAAAAGAGACCCAGTACTTC,CASSQDALRTIKETQYF
NA,TRBD1,TRBJ1-1,TRBV6-2/TRBV6-3,TGTGCCAGCAGTCAATGGGACAGCGGGGCTTTCTTT,CASSQWDSGAFF
NA,NA,TRBJ2-7,TRBV6-5,TGTGCCAGCAGTTACGACGGCCAGTACCCCTACGAGCAGTACTTC,CASSYDGQYPYEQYF
once,NA,TRBJ2-7,TRBV18,TGTGCCAGCTCCCTAATCGGGACACCCTCCTACGAGCAGTACTTC,CASSLIGTPSYEQYF
NA,NA,TRBJ1-1,TRBV18,TGTGCCAGCTCATTTACAGACTTAATGAACACTGAAGCTTTCTTT,CASSFTDLMNTEAFF
NA,NA,TRBJ2-3,TRBV4-1,TGCGCCAGCAGCCAAGTTCCCACAGATACGCAGTATTTT,CASSQVPTDTQYF
NA,TRBD1,TRBJ1-1,TRBV7-9,TGTGCCAGCAGCCGACAGGGAGGGGAGCAAGCTTTCTTT,CASSRQGGEQAFF
NA,NA,TRBJ2-7,TRBV19,TGTGCCAGTAGTGCCAGGACTAACTCCTACGAGCAGTACTTC,CASSARTNSYEQYF
once,TRBD1,TRBJ2-1,TRBV5-1,TGCGCCAGCGCCCTGGACAGGACTTACAATGAGCAGTTCTTC,CASALDRTYNEQFF
NA,NA,TRBJ1-5,TRBV19,TGTGCCAGTAGCCAGTGGTCCAGGGAAAACCAGCCCCAGCATTTT,CASSQWSRENQPQHF
NA,NA,TRBJ1-2,TRBV5-4,TGTGCCAGCAGCTTGGCCAATCGCTATGGCTACACCTTC,CASSLANRYGYTF
NA,NA,TRBJ1-2,TRBV27,TGTGCCAGCAGTTTATCCCGGACAGCCCCTAACTATGGCTACACCTTC,CASSLSRTAPNYGYTF
NA,NA,TRBJ2-7,TRBV7-9,TGTGCCACCCTAGACGGGGGCTCCTACGAGCAGTACTTC,CATLDGGSYEQYF
NA,NA,TRBJ1-2,TRBV12-3/TRBV12-4,TGTGCCAGCAGTTTTTCCGCGGACTATGGCTACACCTTC,CASSFSADYGYTF
NA,TRBD1,TRBJ1-1,TRBV3-1/TRBV3-2,TGTGCCAGCAGGCGATCTGACAGGGACGGTGAAGCTTTCTTT,CASRRSDRDGEAFF
NA,NA,TRBJ1-3,TRBV4-2,TGTGCCAGCAGCCTCCGACAAGGGGGTGAAAACACCATATATTTT,CASSLRQGGENTIYF
NA,NA,TRBJ2-5,TRBV27,TGTGCCAGCAGTTTTCTGGACAGCCAAGAGACCCAGTACTTC,CASSFLDSQETQYF
NA,NA,TRBJ1-1,TRBV2,TGTGCCAGCAGTGACTCGAGCATGAACACTGAAGCTTTCTTT,CASSDSSMNTEAFF
NA,NA,TRBJ1-1,TRBV6-5,TGTGCCAGCAGTTACGAGGGGACTGAAGCTTTCTTT,CASSYEGTEAFF
NA,TRBD1,TRBJ1-2,TRBV11-2,TGTGCCAGCAGCGGAACCGGGACAGATGGCTACACCTTC,CASSGTGTDGYTF
once,TRBD1,TRBJ2-7,TRBV5-5,TGTGCCAGCAGCTTGGAGGGGGCCGACTATGAGCAGTACTTC,CASSLEGADYEQYF
NA,NA,TRBJ1-1,TRBV6-5,TGTGCCAGCAGTTACCCGGGGGCGAAAAACACTGAAGCTTTCTTT,CASSYPGAKNTEAFF
few,NA,TRBJ1-1,TRBV5-4,TGTGCCAGCAGCTTTAAGCGGAACACTGAAGCTTTCTTT,CASSFKRNTEAFF
once,NA,TRBJ1-1,TRBV9,TGTGCCAGCAGCGTAGTAAAGGACGGGAACACTGAAGCTTTCTTT,CASSVVKDGNTEAFF
NA,NA,TRBJ2-3,TRBV27,TGTGCCAGCAGTACCCTGTGGCAGGGGCACACAGATACGCAGTATTTT,CASSTLWQGHTDTQYF
NA,TRBD2,TRBJ2-2,TRBV2,TGTGCCAGCACTGGGACTAGCGGGGGAGCGAACACCGGGGAGCTGTTTTTT,CASTGTSGGANTGELFF
once,NA,TRBJ1-6,TRBV25-1,TGTGCCAGCAGTAATTCACCCCTCCACTTT,CASSNSPLHF
NA,NA,TRBJ1-2,TRBV5-6,TGTGCCAGCAGCCTTGAAGCACAGGGAAACGGCTACACCTTC,CASSLEAQGNGYTF
NA,TRBD1,TRBJ1-2,TRBV19,TGTGCCAGTACCCGGGACAGGGGGGGCTTCGGCTACACCTTC,CASTRDRGGFGYTF
NA,TRBD1,TRBJ1-1,TRBV12-5,TGTGCTAGTGGTACAGGGGTCATGAACACTGAAGCTTTCTTT,CASGTGVMNTEAFF
NA,TRBD1,TRBJ2-7,TRBV3-1/TRBV3-2,TGTGCCAGCAGCCATACCGGGACAGGTCCCCTCGCGGTCGAGCAGTACTTC,CASSHTGTGPLAVEQYF
NA,NA,TRBJ2-5,TRBV12-5,TGTGCTAGTGGTTTACGGATTCAAGAGACCCAGTACTTC,CASGLRIQETQYF
NA,TRBD2,TRBJ2-5,TRBV30,TGTGCCTGGAGTACAGGACTAGCTCGAGAGACCCAGTACTTC,CAWSTGLARETQYF
NA,NA,TRBJ1-6,TRBV7-2,TGTGCCAGCAGCTTAGATTGGGTTGTGAATTCACCCCTCCACTTT,CASSLDWVVNSPLHF